This T cell receptor (beta chain) was identified during a study of human T cells and chemical hapten exposure. Time point: patch test 1, 2 weeks after DPC sensitization. Regarding treatment: therapeutic diphenylcyclopropenone sensitization with weekly scalp DPC. TCRdb independently ran MiXCR on the RACE reads; one entry per CDR3 protein. The table has 85,000 to 100,000 distinct CDR3 sequences, 9.5% to 15% seen once. Source: whole blood, taken in connection with sensitization to the hapten diphenylcyclopropenone (DPC). The clonotype comes from a woman aged 40 to 50 with alopecia areata. Some clones in this sample may be carry-over from other donors' samples.

The CDR3 region is CASSPTRGTYNEQFF. CDR3 nucleotides: TGTGCCAGCAGTCCCACAAGGGGGACTTACAATGAGCAGTTCTTC. The J gene is TRBJ2-1, the V gene TRBV27, with D perhaps given as TRBD1 or TRBD2 (6 bases each). Germline assignment: CDR1 MNHEY and CDR2 SMNVEV (reference sequence). Trimming stripped 5 bases from V and 4 bases from J, with 15 bases between. The CDR3 runs to 15 residues.